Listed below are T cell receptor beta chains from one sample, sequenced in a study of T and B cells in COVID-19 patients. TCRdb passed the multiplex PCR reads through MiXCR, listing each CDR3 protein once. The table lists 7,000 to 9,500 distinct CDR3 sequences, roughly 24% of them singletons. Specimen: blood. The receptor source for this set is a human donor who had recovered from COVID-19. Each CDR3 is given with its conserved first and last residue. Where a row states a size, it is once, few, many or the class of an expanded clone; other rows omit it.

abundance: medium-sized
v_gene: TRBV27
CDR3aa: CASRWAGGEQYF

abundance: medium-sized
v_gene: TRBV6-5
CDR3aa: CASSYGETYEQYF

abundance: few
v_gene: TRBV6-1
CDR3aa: CASSEEGRGRLGQPQHF

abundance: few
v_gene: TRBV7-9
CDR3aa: CASSPSLGNSPLHF

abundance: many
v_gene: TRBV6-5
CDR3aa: CASRHPDRKGTEAFF

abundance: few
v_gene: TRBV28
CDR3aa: CASSLWQEETQYF

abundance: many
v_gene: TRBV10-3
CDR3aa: CAISEGTAAAF

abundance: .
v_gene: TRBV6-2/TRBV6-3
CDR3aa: CASNDASPDRKPQHF

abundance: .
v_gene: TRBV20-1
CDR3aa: CSARGGTSGGPTSTDTQYF

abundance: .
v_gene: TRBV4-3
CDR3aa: CASSPGQGVSPLHF

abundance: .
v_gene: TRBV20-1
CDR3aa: CSAPPGAPRYGYTF

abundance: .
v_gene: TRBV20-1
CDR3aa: CSAPGGVHSPLHF

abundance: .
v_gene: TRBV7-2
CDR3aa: CASSAGGGGFETQYF

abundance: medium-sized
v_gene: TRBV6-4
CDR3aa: CASSERGATDTQYF

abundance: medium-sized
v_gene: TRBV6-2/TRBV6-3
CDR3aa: CASIRAGLNTGELFF

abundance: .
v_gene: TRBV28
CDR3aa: CASSFGAEQYF